Described below is a single TCR beta chain sequence and its context. What it binds is not known. Other nucleotide sequences in the sample specify the same CDR3. These data are taken from a study of beta chain features in type 1 diabetes. Study in general: Sorted cells, some 110 million in number, were examined across all samples.

Study-wide findings and caveats: In these data, an HLA type influence on TCRB rearrangement remained unresolved. All four CD4+ subsets of Type 1 diabetes patients contained TCRB CDR3s that were moderately but significantly shorter. Patients' naive, central memory and regulatory TCRB repertoires appeared more alike than those of healthy donors.

CDR1 and CDR2 from the germline V gene are SGHDT and YYEEEE. V shed 3 bases and J shed 4 bases, with 5 bases lying between them. There are 11 residues in the CDR3. Expressed TCRB transcripts were sequenced because the isolated RNA had all been reverse transcribed beforehand. Only in-frame clones appear in the TCRdb table, and some are missing; sequencing was by immunoSEQ multiplex PCR. The table has 500,000 to 850,000 clones, roughly an eighth seen once; the top ten hold roughly 0.04%. Every participating donor gave one draw, a heparinised blood sample averaging around 0.11 L. Sequencing was carried out using naive CD4+ T cells from blood. The sequence came from a man between 18 and 35 years old with type 1 diabetes. The chain combines TRBV5-6 with TRBJ2-7; D tentatively reads TRBD1 or TRBD2 (5 bases each). The CDR3 sequence is CASSWGYEQYF. As DNA, the CDR3 is TGTGCCAGCAGCTGGGGGTACGAGCAGTACTTC.